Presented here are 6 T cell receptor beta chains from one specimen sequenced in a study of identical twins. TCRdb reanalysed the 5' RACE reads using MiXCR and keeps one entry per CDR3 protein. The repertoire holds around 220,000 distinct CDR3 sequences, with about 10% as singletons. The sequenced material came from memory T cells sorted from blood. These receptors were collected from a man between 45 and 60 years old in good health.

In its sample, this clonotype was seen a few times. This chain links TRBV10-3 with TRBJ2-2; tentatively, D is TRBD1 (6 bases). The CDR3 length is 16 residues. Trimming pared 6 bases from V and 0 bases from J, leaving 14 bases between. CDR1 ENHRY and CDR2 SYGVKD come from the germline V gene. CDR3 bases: TGTGCCATCAGGCAACAGGGCCTCTCGAACACCGGGGAGCTGTTTTTT. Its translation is CAIRQQGLSNTGELFF.

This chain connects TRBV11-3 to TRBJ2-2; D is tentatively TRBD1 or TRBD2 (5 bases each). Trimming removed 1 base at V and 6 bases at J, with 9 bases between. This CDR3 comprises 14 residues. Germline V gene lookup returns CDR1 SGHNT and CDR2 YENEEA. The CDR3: CASSLVRGAGELFF. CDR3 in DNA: TGTGCCAGCAGCTTAGTCCGGGGCGCCGGGGAGCTGTTTTTT.

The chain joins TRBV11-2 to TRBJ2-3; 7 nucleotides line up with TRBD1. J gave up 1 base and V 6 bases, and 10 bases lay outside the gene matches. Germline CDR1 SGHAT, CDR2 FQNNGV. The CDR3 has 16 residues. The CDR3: CASRDIQGHGTDTQYF. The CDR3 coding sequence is TGTGCCAGCAGAGATATACAGGGGCACGGCACAGATACGCAGTATTTT.

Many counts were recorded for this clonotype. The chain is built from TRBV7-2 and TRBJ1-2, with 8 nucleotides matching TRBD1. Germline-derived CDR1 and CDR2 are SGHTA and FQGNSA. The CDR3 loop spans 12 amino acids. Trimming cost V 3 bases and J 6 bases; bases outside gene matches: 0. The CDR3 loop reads CASSLTGDGYTF. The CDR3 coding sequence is TGTGCCAGCAGCTTGACAGGGGATGGCTACACCTTC.

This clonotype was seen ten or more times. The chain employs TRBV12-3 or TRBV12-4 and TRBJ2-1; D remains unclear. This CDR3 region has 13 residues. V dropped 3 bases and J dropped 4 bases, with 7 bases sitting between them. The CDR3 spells CASSLILYNEQFF. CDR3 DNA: TGTGCCAGCAGTTTGATACTATACAATGAGCAGTTCTTC.

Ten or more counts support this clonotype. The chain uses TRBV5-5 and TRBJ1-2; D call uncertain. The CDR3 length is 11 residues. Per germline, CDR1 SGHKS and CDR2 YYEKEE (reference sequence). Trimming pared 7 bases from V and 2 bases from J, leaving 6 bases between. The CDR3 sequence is CASGGNYGYTF. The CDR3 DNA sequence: TGTGCCAGCGGCGGAAACTATGGCTACACCTTC.